A single sample gave rise to the 15 T cell receptor beta chains below, sequenced in a study of identifying expanded T cells in peripheral blood. Clones were read by immunoSEQ multiplex PCR, and TCRdb kept only the in-frame ones, dropping some. The repertoire holds around 94,000 clones, 70% to 90% seen once, with around an eighth in the top ten. Sequenced material: blood. All receptors come from a person between 18 and 75 years old in good health.

The rearrangement links TRBV20-1 to TRBJ2-5; perhaps TRBD1 as D (5 bases). Germline CDR1 DFQATT, CDR2 SNEGSKA (reference sequence). This CDR3 comprises 10 residues. The CDR3, as DNA: TGCATGGCAGGGAAGGAGACCCAGTACTTC. Translated: CMAGKETQYF.

V is TRBV10-3 and J is TRBJ1-4, with TRBD1 matching 7 bases. J was trimmed by 0 bases and V by 11 bases; bases with no gene match: 6. The CDR3 runs 14 residues. CDR1 and CDR2 from the germline V gene are ENHRY and SYGVKD. CDR3 amino acids: CAVTGEATNEKLFF. CDR3 nucleotide sequence: TGTGCCGTAACAGGGGAGGCAACTAATGAAAAACTGTTTTTT.

V and J are TRBV28 and TRBJ2-1; TRBD1 might be the D (6 bases). CDR1 MDHEN and CDR2 SYDVKM come from the germline V gene. The CDR3 is made up of 14 amino acids. Trimming took 5 bases from V and 7 from J, leaving 15 bases between them. In DNA, the CDR3 is TGTGCCAGCAGTCAAATCCAGGGGCGAAATGAGCAGTTCTTC. Translation gives CASSQIQGRNEQFF.

The CDR3 here is CASSQGSGVYEQYF. The CDR3 coding sequence is TGTGCCAGCAGCCAGGGCTCAGGGGTTTACGAGCAGTACTTC. The rearrangement uses TRBV13 and TRBJ2-7; the D gene is possibly TRBD1 (6 bases). This CDR3 contains 14 residues. The V gene's germline CDR1 is PRHDT and CDR2 FYEKMQ (reference sequence). V was clipped by 5 bases and J by 4 bases, with 15 bases between them.

V usage is TRBV2 and J usage is TRBJ1-5; D is possibly TRBD1 (6 bases). Germline CDR1 reads SNHLY; CDR2 reads FYNNEI. V lost 2 bases to trimming and J lost 1 base, with 9 bases between them. This CDR3 has 15 residues. The CDR3, as DNA: TGTGCCAGCAGTGAATACAGGGCGAGCAATCAGCCCCAGCATTTT. The encoded protein is CASSEYRASNQPQHF.

V usage is TRBV2 and J usage is TRBJ2-7; 9 positions agree with TRBD2. Germline assignment: CDR1 SNHLY and CDR2 FYNNEI. With 3 bases clipped from V and 4 bases from J, the junction kept 4 bases outside the gene matches. The CDR3 runs 14 residues. In DNA form, the CDR3 reads TGTGCCAGCAGTGATGGCGGGAGGGCTTACGAGCAGTACTTC. Its translation is CASSDGGRAYEQYF.

This chain links TRBV5-1 with TRBJ1-4, with 9 bases that match TRBD1. The CDR3 has 15 residues. Per germline, CDR1 SGHRS and CDR2 YFSETQ. The V and J ends lost 4 bases and 5 bases, in that order; junction bases with no gene match: 6. The CDR3 nucleotides read TGCGCCAGCAGCGGACAGGGGCGCCTCAATGAAAAACTGTTTTTT. Amino acids: CASSGQGRLNEKLFF.

The CDR3 coding sequence is TGCGCCAGCAGCCAAGGCGGGGGGCTCTCCTACGAGCAGTACTTC. It is translated as CASSQGGGLSYEQYF. The rearrangement uses TRBV4-1 and TRBJ2-7; 8 bases align to TRBD2. The CDR3 loop spans 15 amino acids. Germline CDR1 MGHRA, CDR2 YSYEKL. The ends lost 1 base at V and 0 bases at J; junction bases unmatched: 2.

The chain couples TRBV28 to TRBJ2-7, with 8 nucleotides matching TRBD2. The CDR3 is 16 residues long. After removal of 6 bases from V and 2 bases from J, the junction contained 12 bases not matched to a gene. The germline V gene has CDR1 MDHEN and CDR2 SYDVKM. For the CDR3, the DNA is TGTGCCAGCAGACCCAATAGCGGGATTGGGACCTACGAGCAGTACTTC. This encodes CASRPNSGIGTYEQYF.

The rearrangement uses TRBV18 and TRBJ1-2; 7 bases match TRBD1. CDR3 length: 17 residues. The germline CDR1 and CDR2 sequences are KGHSH and LQKENI. V was clipped by 4 bases and J by 8 bases; unmatched bases: 19. CDR3 sequence: CASSLSYRGADAWGYTF. The CDR3 DNA follows: TGTGCCAGCTCACTTTCTTACAGGGGCGCTGATGCTTGGGGCTACACCTTC. The variable domain in full, with the rest retrieved from reference TRBV18 and TRBJ1-2, is NAGVMQNPRHLVRRRGQEARLRCSPMKGHSHVYWYRQLPEEGLKFMVYLQKENIIDESGMPKERFSAEFPKEGPSILRIQQVVRGDSAAYFCASSLSYRGADAWGYTFGSGTRLTVV.

The chain joins TRBV7-9 to TRBJ1-1; D is perhaps TRBD1 (5 bases). Trimming removed 1 base at V and 1 base at J, with 10 bases between. The CDR3 has 15 residues. Germline CDR1 SEHNR, CDR2 FQNEAQ (reference sequence). CDR3 amino acids: CASSLGAGPNTEAFF. CDR3 nucleotide sequence: TGTGCCAGCAGCTTAGGGGCAGGGCCGAACACTGAAGCTTTCTTT.

The sample holds a few counts of this clone. The V and J genes are TRBV5-4 and TRBJ1-5; 7 bases are a match to TRBD1. V lost 4 bases and J lost 9; bases outside the gene matches: 16. The CDR3 contains 16 residues. Germline V CDR1 and CDR2: SGHNT, YYREEE (reference sequence). The CDR3 nucleotides are TGTGCCAGCAGCACGGGACAGTTTTCCCCCGTTCGGCCCCAGCATTTT. As protein: CASSTGQFSPVRPQHF.

The rearrangement uses TRBV10-1 and TRBJ2-1; 7 bases match TRBD2. CDR1 and CDR2 from the germline V gene are WNHNN and SYGVQD (reference sequence). The trim removed 2 bases at V and 7 bases at J, leaving 11 bases unmatched. The length of the CDR3 is 16 residues. The CDR3 DNA sequence: TGCGCCAGCAGTGAGGGGGGGGGACTACGGTGGAATGAGCAGTTCTTC. This codes for CASSEGGGLRWNEQFF.

CDR3 nucleotide sequence: TGTGCCATCAGTGAACTCTCGGGACGGCAAGAGACCCAGTACTTC. It codes for CAISELSGRQETQYF. The J gene is TRBJ2-5, the V gene TRBV10-3, with D tentatively TRBD1 or TRBD2 (5 bases each). The CDR3 consists of 15 residues. Germline CDR1 ENHRY, CDR2 SYGVKD. The germline V and J ends were trimmed by 3 bases and 2 bases, with 13 bases remaining between them.

DNA of the CDR3: TGTGCCAGCAGCCAAGTTTCTAGCGGGAGTCGCGAGCAGTACTTC. It specifies CASSQVSSGSREQYF. The gene calls are TRBV14 and TRBJ2-7; 10 nucleotides line up with TRBD2. Germline lookup yields CDR1 SGHDN and CDR2 FVKESK. With 1 base clipped from V and 6 bases from J, the junction kept 6 bases outside the gene matches. The CDR3 runs 15 residues. The variable domain in full, completed from reference TRBV14 and TRBJ2-7, reads EAGVTQFPSHSVIEKGQTVTLRCDPISGHDNLYWYRRVMGKEIKFLLHFVKESKQDESGMPNNRFLAERTGGTYSTLKVQPAELEDSGVYFCASSQVSSGSREQYFGPGTRLTVT.